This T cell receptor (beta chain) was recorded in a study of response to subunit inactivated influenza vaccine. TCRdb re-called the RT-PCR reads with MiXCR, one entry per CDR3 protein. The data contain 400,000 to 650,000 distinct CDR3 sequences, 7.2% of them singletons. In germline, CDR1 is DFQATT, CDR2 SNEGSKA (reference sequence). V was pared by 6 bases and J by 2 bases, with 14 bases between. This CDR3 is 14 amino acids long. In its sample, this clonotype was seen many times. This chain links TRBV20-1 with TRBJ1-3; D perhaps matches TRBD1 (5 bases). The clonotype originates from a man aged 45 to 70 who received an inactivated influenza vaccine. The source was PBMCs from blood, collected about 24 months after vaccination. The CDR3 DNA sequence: TGCAGTGCGCCTTCCGGGACGGCTGGAAACACCATATATTTT. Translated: CSAPSGTAGNTIYF.